This T cell receptor beta chain was obtained from a study of graft-versus-host responses after intestinal transplantation. Overall study context: As for transplant type, recipients had multivisceral, liver-intestinal, or isolated intestinal grafts. For two to four years after anti-thymocyte globulin induction, all recipients took tacrolimus and steroids.

TCRdb's copy holds only in-frame clones and misses some; the assay was immunoSEQ multiplex PCR. The sample lists some 66,000 clones, around 90% occurring once. The CDR3 is 14 amino acids. Germline V gene sequence: CDR1 MNHNS, CDR2 SASEGT. Trimming at V came to 2 bases and at J to 10 bases, leaving 7 bases not matched to a gene. Graft tissue was processed to release intraepithelial and lamina propria lymphocytes. Notes on this clone: Its specificity is unknown.

Study-level findings and limits: The study associated peak circulating GvH clone levels with early post-transplant HvG declines. Allografts of one patient group, those with graft-donor T cell macrochimerism, had high graft-versus-host to host-versus-graft clonal ratios.

The rearrangement joins TRBV6-1 to TRBJ1-4; TRBD1 aligns across 7 bases. Sample: ileum tissue, taken roughly 54 weeks after transplant. This clonotype was obtained from a human patient who received an intestinal transplant, so some T cells may come from the graft donor. CDR3 in amino acids: CASSEHGTGAKLFF. The CDR3 DNA is TGTGCCAGCAGTGAACATGGAACAGGGGCAAAACTGTTTTTT.